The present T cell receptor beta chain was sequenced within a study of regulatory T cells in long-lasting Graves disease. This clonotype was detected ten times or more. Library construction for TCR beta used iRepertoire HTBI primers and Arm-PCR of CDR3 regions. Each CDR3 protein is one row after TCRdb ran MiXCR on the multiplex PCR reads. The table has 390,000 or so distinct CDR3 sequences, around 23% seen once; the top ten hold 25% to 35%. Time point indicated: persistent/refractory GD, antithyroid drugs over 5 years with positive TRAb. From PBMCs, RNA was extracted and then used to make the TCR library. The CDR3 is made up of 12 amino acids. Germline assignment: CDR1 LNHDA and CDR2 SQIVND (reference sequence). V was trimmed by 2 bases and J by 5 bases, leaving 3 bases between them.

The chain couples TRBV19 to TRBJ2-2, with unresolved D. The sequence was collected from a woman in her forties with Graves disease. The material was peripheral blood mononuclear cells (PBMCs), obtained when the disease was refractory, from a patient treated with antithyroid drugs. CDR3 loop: CASSIRTGELFF. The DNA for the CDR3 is TGTGCCAGTAGTATAAGGACCGGGGAGCTGTTTTTT.